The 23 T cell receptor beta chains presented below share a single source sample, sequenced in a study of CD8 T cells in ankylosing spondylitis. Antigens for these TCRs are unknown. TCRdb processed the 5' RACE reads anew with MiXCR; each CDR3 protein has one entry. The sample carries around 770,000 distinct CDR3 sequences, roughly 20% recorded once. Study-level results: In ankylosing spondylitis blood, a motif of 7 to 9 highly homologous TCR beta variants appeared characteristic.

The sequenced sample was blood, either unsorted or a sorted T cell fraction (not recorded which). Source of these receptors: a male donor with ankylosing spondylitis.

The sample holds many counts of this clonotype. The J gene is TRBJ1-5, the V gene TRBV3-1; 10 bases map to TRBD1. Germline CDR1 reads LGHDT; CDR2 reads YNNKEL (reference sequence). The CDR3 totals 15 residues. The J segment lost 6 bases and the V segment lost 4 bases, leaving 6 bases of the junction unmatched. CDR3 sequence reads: CASSLGQGVGQPQHF. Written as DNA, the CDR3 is TGTGCCAGCAGCCTCGGACAGGGGGTCGGTCAGCCCCAGCATTTT.

The CDR3 spells CASSFGTSGQETQYF. DNA for the CDR3: TGCGCCAGCAGCTTCGGGACTAGCGGCCAAGAGACCCAGTACTTC. The rearrangement joins TRBV5-1 to TRBJ2-5, with TRBD2 matching over 11 bases. From germline, CDR1 is SGHRS and CDR2 YFSETQ. This CDR3 spans 15 amino acids. V was clipped by 2 bases and J by 1 base; unmatched bases: 1. Using reference TRBV5-1 and TRBJ2-5 for the parts outside the CDR3, the full variable domain is KAGVTQTPRYLIKTRGQQVTLSCSPISGHRSVSWYQQTPGQGLQFLFEYFSETQRNKGNFPGRFSGRQFSNSRSEMNVSTLELGDSALYLCASSFGTSGQETQYFGPGTRLLVL.

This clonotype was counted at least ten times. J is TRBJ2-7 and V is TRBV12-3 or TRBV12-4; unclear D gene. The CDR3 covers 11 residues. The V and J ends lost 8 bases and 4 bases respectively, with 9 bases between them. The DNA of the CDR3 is TGTGCCAGCGGGGAAACTTACGAGCAGTACTTC. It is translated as CASGETYEQYF.

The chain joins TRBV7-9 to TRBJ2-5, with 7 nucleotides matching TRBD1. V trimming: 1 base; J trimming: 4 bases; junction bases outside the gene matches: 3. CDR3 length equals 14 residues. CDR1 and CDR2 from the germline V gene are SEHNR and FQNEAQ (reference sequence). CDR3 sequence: CASSLGTGLETQYF. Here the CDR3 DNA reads TGTGCCAGCAGCTTAGGGACAGGCCTAGAGACCCAGTACTTC.

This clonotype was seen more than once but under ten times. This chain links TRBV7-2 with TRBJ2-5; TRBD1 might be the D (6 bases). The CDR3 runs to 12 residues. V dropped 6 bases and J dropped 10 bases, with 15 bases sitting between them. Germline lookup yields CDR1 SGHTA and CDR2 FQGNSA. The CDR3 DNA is TGTGCCAGCAGAGAGGACAGAGGGAACCAGTACTTC. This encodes CASREDRGNQYF. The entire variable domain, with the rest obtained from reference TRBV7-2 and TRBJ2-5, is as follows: GAGVSQSPSNKVTEKGKDVELRCDPISGHTALYWYRQSLGQGLEFLIYFQGNSAPDKSGLPSDRFSAERTGGSVSTLTIQRTQQEDSAVYLCASREDRGNQYFGPGTRLLVL.

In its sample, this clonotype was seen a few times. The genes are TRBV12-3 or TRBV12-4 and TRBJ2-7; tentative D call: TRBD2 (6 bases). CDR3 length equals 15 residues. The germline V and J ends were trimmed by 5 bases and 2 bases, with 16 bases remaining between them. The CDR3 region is CASSDRRAGAYEQYF. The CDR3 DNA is TGTGCCAGCAGTGACCGCCGAGCGGGCGCCTACGAGCAGTACTTC.

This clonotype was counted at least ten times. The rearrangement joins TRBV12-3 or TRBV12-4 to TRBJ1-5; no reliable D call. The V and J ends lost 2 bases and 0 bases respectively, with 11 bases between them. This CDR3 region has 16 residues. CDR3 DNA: TGTGCCAGCAGTTTAAGGGCGAGCTATAGCAATCAGCCCCAGCATTTT. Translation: CASSLRASYSNQPQHF.

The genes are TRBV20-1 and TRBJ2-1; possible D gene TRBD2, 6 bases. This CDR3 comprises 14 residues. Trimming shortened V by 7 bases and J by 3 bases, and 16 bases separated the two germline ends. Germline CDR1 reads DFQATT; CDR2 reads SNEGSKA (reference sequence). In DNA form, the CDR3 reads TGCAGTGGGGGTAAAGAAGCGGGCTACAATGAGCAGTTCTTC. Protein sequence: CSGGKEAGYNEQFF.

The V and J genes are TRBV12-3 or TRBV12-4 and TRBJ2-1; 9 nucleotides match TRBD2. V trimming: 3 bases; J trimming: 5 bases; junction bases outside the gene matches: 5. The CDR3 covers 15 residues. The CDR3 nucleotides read TGTGCCAGCAGTTTCGGGGCGGGAGGGGACAATGAGCAGTTCTTC. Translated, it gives CASSFGAGGDNEQFF.

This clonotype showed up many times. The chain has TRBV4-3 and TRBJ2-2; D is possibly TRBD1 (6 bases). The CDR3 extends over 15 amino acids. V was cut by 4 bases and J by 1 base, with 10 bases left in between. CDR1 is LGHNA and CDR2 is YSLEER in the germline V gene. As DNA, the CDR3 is TGCGCCAGCAGCCCACGGGACAAGAACACCGGGGAGCTGTTTTTT. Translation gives CASSPRDKNTGELFF.

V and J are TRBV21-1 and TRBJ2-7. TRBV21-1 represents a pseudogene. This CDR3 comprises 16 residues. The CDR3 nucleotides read TGTGCCAGCAGCAAAGCGCGGGGTCACCTCTCCTACGAGCAGTACTTC. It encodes CASSKARGHLSYEQYF.

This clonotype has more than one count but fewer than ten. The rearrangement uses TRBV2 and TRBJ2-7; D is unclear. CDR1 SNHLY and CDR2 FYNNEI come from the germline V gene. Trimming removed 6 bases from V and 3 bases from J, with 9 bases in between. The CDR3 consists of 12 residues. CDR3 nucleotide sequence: TGTGCCAGCAGCGACGAGGTCTACGAGCAGTACTTC. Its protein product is CASSDEVYEQYF. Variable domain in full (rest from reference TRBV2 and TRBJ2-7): EPEVTQTPSHQVTQMGQEVILRCVPISNHLYFYWYRQILGQKVEFLVSFYNNEISEKSEIFDDQFSVERPDGSNFTLKIRSTKLEDSAMYFCASSDEVYEQYFGPGTRLTVT.

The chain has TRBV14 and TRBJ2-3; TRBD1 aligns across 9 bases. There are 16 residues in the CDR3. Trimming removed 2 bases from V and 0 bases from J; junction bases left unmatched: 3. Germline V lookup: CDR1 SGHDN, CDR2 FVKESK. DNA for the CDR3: TGTGCCAGCAGCCAATATGGGACAGGGAGCACAGATACGCAGTATTTT. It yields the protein CASSQYGTGSTDTQYF.

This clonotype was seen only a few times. This chain's CDR3 is CSAVQRSSTDTQYF. The CDR3 DNA sequence: TGCAGTGCTGTTCAGAGGTCTAGCACAGATACGCAGTATTTT. The rearrangement uses TRBV20-1 and TRBJ2-3; D is unclear. This CDR3 is built from 14 residues. Germline V CDR1 and CDR2: DFQATT, SNEGSKA (reference sequence). The V end was cut by 5 bases, the J end by 0 bases, with 12 bases between.

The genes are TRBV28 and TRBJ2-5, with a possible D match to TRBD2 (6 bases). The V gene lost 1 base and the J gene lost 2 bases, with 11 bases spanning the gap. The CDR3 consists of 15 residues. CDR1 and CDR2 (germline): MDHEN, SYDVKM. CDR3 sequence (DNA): TGTGCCAGCAGTTTATTACGGGAGCCTCAAGAGACCCAGTACTTC. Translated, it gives CASSLLREPQETQYF.

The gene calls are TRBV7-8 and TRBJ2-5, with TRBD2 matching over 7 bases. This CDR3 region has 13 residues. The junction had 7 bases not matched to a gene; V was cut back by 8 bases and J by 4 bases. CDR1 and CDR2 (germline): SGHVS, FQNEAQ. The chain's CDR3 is CASAGGSGETQYF. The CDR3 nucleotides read TGTGCCAGCGCCGGGGGGTCGGGAGAGACCCAGTACTTC. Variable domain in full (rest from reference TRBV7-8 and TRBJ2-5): GAGVSQSPRYKVAKRGQDVALRCDPISGHVSLFWYQQALGQGPEFLTYFQNEAQLDKSGLPSDRFFAERPEGSVSTLKIQRTQQEDSAVYLCASAGGSGETQYFGPGTRLLVL.

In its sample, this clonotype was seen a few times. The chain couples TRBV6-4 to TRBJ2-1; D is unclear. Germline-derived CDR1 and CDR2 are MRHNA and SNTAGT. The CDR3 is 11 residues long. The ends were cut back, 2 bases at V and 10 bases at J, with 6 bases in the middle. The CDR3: CASSDGGEQFF. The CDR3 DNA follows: TGTGCCAGCAGTGACGGTGGCGAGCAGTTCTTC.

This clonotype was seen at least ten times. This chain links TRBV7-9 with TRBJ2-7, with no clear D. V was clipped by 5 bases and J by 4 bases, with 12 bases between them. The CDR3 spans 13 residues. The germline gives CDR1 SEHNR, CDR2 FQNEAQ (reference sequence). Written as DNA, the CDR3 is TGTGCCAGCAGCACGGATGTTTTTTACGAGCAGTACTTC. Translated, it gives CASSTDVFYEQYF. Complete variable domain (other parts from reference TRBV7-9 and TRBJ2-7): DTGVSQNPRHKITKRGQNVTFRCDPISEHNRLYWYRQTLGQGPEFLTYFQNEAQLEKSRLLSDRFSAERPKGSFSTLEIQRTEQGDSAMYLCASSTDVFYEQYFGPGTRLTVT.

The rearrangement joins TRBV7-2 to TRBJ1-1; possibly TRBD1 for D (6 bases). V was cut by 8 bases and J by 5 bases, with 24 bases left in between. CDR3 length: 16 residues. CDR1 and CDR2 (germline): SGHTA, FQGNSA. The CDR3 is CASSSFGGAGGTEAFF. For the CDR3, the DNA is TGTGCCAGCTCATCGTTCGGGGGCGCGGGGGGGACTGAAGCTTTCTTT. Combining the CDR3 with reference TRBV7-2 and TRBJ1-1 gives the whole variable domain GAGVSQSPSNKVTEKGKDVELRCDPISGHTALYWYRQSLGQGLEFLIYFQGNSAPDKSGLPSDRFSAERTGGSVSTLTIQRTQQEDSAVYLCASSSFGGAGGTEAFFGQGTRLTVV.

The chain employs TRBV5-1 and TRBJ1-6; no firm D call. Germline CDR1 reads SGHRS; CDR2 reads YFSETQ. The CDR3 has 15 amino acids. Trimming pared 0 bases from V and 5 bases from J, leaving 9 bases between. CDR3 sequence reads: CASSLDADDNSPLHF. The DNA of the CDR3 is TGCGCCAGCAGCTTGGATGCAGACGATAATTCACCCCTCCACTTT.

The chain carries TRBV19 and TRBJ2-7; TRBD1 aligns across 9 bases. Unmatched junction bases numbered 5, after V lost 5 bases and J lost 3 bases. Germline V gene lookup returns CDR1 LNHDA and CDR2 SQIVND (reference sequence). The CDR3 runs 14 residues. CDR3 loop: CASSDRGIGYEQYF. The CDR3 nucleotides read TGTGCCAGTAGTGACAGGGGGATCGGCTACGAGCAGTACTTC. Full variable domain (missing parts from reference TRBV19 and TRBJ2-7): DGGITQSPKYLFRKEGQNVTLSCEQNLNHDAMYWYRQDPGQGLRLIYYSQIVNDFQKGDIAEGYSVSREKKESFPLTVTSAQKNPTAFYLCASSDRGIGYEQYFGPGTRLTVT.

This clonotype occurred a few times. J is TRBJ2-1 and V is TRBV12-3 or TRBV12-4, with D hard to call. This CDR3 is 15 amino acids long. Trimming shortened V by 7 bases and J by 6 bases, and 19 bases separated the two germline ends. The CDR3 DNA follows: TGTGCCAGCAACCCGACTGCGGCTTCGGGCAATGAGCAGTTCTTC. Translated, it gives CASNPTAASGNEQFF.

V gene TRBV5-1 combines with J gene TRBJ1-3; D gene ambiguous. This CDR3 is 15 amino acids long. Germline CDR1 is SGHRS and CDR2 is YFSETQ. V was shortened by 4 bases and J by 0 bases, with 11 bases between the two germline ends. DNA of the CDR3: TGCGCCAGCAGCGTAGACGGTAACTCTGGAAACACCATATATTTT. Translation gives CASSVDGNSGNTIYF.